These 5 T cell receptor beta chains share one sample of origin, sequenced in a study of blood T cell repertoires in COVID-19. Sequenced by immunoSEQ multiplex PCR; TCRdb stores in-frame clones only, minus some. Of about 80,000 clones listed, about 78% are singletons. Sequenced: peripheral blood. The origin of the receptors is a human donor in a cohort sampled during active COVID-19.

In nucleotides, the CDR3 is TGTGCCTGGACTTGGTGGCAGGGGGGAACAGATACGCAGTATTTT. Protein product: CAWTWWQGGTDTQYF. The chain has TRBV30 and TRBJ2-3, with a possible D match to TRBD1 (7 bases). The CDR3 consists of 15 residues. Germline CDR1 is GTSNPN and CDR2 is SVGIG (reference sequence). V was trimmed by 4 bases and J by 3 bases, leaving 17 bases between them.

This rearrangement joins TRBV7-2 to TRBJ2-1; 13 bases are a match to TRBD2. CDR3 length: 18 amino acids. Trimming cost V 4 bases and J 0 bases; bases outside gene matches: 6. The germline gives CDR1 SGHTA, CDR2 FQGNSA. The CDR3: CASSYGLAGDYSYNEQFF. The CDR3 nucleotides are TGTGCCAGCAGCTACGGACTAGCGGGAGACTACTCCTACAATGAGCAGTTCTTC. Full variable domain (outside the CDR3, taken from reference TRBV7-2 and TRBJ2-1): GAGVSQSPSNKVTEKGKDVELRCDPISGHTALYWYRQSLGQGLEFLIYFQGNSAPDKSGLPSDRFSAERTGGSVSTLTIQRTQQEDSAVYLCASSYGLAGDYSYNEQFFGPGTRLTVL.

This clone appeared once. The chain joins TRBV6-1 to TRBJ2-1, with TRBD2 matching over 10 bases. Germline CDR1 reads MNHNS; CDR2 reads SASEGT. This CDR3 is 15 amino acids long. With 3 bases clipped from V and 10 bases from J, the junction kept 9 bases outside the gene matches. CDR3 residues: CASSDKRGGLGEQFF. CDR3 in DNA: TGTGCCAGCAGTGATAAGCGGGGGGGCCTGGGGGAGCAGTTCTTC.

The gene calls are TRBV11-3 and TRBJ2-7; tentative D call: TRBD2 (5 bases). Trimming shortened V by 1 base and J by 5 bases, and 12 bases separated the two germline ends. CDR3 size: 14 residues. The germline V gene encodes CDR1 SGHNT and CDR2 YENEEA. CDR3 in DNA: TGTGCCAGCAGCTTAGGAAGAGGGTACGACGAGCAGTACTTC. Translated: CASSLGRGYDEQYF.

The gene calls are TRBV4-2 and TRBJ2-4; maybe TRBD1 (6 bases). V was cut by 0 bases and J by 8 bases, with 11 bases left in between. The germline V gene encodes CDR1 LGHNA and CDR2 YNFKEQ. This CDR3 spans 14 amino acids. The CDR3 DNA reads TGTGCCAGCAGCCAAGATCAGGGGTCGGACATTCAGTACTTC. Amino acids: CASSQDQGSDIQYF.